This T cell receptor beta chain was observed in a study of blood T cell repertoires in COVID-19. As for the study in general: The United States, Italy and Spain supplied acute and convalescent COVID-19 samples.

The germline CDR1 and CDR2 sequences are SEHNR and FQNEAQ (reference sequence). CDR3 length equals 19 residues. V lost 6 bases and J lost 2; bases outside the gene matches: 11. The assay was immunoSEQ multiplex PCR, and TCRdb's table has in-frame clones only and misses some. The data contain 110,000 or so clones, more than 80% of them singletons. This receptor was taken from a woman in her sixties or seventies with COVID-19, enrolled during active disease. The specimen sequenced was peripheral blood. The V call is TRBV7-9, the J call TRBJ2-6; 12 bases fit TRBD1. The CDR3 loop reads CASSSSGDRGPAGANVLTF. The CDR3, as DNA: TGTGCCAGCAGTTCCTCCGGGGACAGGGGGCCGGCTGGGGCCAACGTCCTGACTTTC.